The TCR beta chain under discussion was sequenced for a study of T cell responses to AZD1222 COVID-19 vaccine. The repertoire was sequenced with immunoSEQ multiplex PCR; TCRdb's copy has only in-frame clones and lacks some. The sample records over 150,000 clones, almost 90% being singletons. As regards this clone: Antigen specificity is unknown.

Trimming removed 1 base from V and 7 bases from J, with 7 bases in between. The germline CDR1 and CDR2 sequences are SGHTA and FQGNSA. CDR3 length: 12 amino acids. Findings and caveats of the study: It should be noted that donors were predominantly white British and more often female, and clonal diversity was possibly underestimated. Dominant CD4 TCR responses targeted spike regions 160-218 and 743-854.

The TCR sequence derives from an adult who received the AZD1222 COVID-19 vaccine. V and J are TRBV7-2 and TRBJ1-2; D is undetermined. This sample comprised peripheral blood, obtained 28 days after the second AZD1222 dose. The CDR3 DNA is TGTGCCAGCAGCTTAGTGAACACTGGCTACACCTTC. It yields the protein CASSLVNTGYTF.